Listed below are T cell receptor beta chains from one sample, sequenced in a study of beta chain features in type 1 diabetes. This table comes from immunoSEQ multiplex PCR, and its TCRdb copy is limited to in-frame clones, with some not included. The table has about 710,000 clones, over 12% seen once. Sequencing was performed on naive CD4+ T cells from blood. These receptors came from a young man with type 1 diabetes. Each CDR3 is given with its conserved first and last residue. A D gene is named only where the DNA matches it firmly. Size is omitted from some rows. Given values are once, few, many or a class for expanded clones.

TRBD2	TRBV5-1	TRBJ2-1	-	16	TGCGCCAGCAGCCCGGTCAGCGGGAATACCAACAATGAGCAGTTCTTC	CASSPVSGNTNNEQFF
-	TRBV11-2	TRBJ2-5	-	11	TGTGCCAGCAGCCCGGCTCACTCTGAATACTTC	CASSPAHSEYF
-	TRBV29-1	TRBJ2-3	-	13	TGCAGTGGACTAACTGAGGGCACAGATACGCAGTATTTT	CSGLTEGTDTQYF
-	TRBV30	TRBJ1-2	-	12	TGTGCCTGGAGTCGGACTAACTATGGCTACACCTTC	CAWSRTNYGYTF
-	TRBV10-3	TRBJ1-2	-	14	TGTGCCATCAGTGACAGGGGTCGAGACTATGGCTACACCTTC	CAISDRGRDYGYTF
-	TRBV28	TRBJ1-3	few	15	TGTGCCAGCACCTTACACTCGGCATCTGGAAACACCATATATTTT	CASTLHSASGNTIYF
-	TRBV5-6	TRBJ1-1	-	13	TGTGCCAGCAGCTTGGCCCTGAACACTGAAGCTTTCTTT	CASSLALNTEAFF
TRBD1	TRBV5-1	TRBJ1-1	-	15	TGCGCCAGCAGCTACGACAGGGTATCGGGTTCTGAAGCTTTCTTT	CASSYDRVSGSEAFF
-	TRBV9	TRBJ2-7	-	13	TGTGCCAGCAGCTCTACTTCCCTCGGGGAGCAGTACTTC	CASSSTSLGEQYF
-	TRBV25-1	TRBJ2-4	-	13	TGTGCCAGCAGTGAACCAGGCGGCAACATTCAGTACTTC	CASSEPGGNIQYF
-	TRBV7-9	TRBJ2-5	-	15	TGTGCCAGCAGCGTGGGGCGCAACCCTGGGGAGACCCAGTACTTC	CASSVGRNPGETQYF
TRBD2	TRBV2	TRBJ2-2	few	14	TGTGCCAGCGGGGGACTAGCGGCTCCCGGGGAGCTGTTTTTT	CASGGLAAPGELFF
TRBD1	TRBV7-2	TRBJ1-1	few	15	TGTGCCAGCAGCCCGAGGACAGGGGGAAGCACTGAAGCTTTCTTT	CASSPRTGGSTEAFF